The entry below describes one TCR beta chain. The data stem from a study of blood T cell repertoires in COVID-19. The data were produced by immunoSEQ multiplex PCR, yet TCRdb's version contains in-frame clones alone and is incomplete. The data contain around 300,000 clones, 75% to 90% of them singletons. The CDR3 runs to 20 residues. V gave up 3 bases and J gave up 3 bases; unmatched junction bases: 21. The germline V gene encodes CDR1 SGDLS and CDR2 YYNGEE. V and J are TRBV9 and TRBJ2-3; 8 nucleotides line up with TRBD1. The clonotype was recovered from a woman in her twenties or thirties with active or convalescent COVID-19. The sequenced material came from peripheral blood. In DNA form, the CDR3 reads TGTGCCAGCAGCGGATCGCCAGGGGGCGCAGGCCTTGGACGGACAGATACGCAGTATTTT. Translated: CASSGSPGGAGLGRTDTQYF.